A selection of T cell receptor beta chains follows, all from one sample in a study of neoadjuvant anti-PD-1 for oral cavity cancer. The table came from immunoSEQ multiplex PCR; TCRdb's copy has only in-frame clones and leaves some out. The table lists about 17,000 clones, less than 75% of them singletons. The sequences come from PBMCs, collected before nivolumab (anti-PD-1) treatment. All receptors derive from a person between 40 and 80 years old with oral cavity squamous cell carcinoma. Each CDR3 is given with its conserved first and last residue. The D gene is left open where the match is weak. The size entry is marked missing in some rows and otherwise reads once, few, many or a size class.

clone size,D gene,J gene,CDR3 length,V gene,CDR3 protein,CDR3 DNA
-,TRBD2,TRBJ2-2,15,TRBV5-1,CASSLDGRGTGELFF,TGCGCCAGCAGCTTGGACGGGAGGGGGACCGGGGAGCTGTTTTTT
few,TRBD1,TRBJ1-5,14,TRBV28,CASSFLTGMEPQHF,TGTGCCAGCAGTTTTCTGACAGGGATGGAGCCCCAGCATTTT
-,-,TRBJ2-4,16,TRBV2,CASQPPGTWGVGIQYF,TGTGCCAGCCAACCCCCCGGGACATGGGGAGTGGGCATTCAGTACTTC
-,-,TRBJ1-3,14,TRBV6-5,CASSSSRAANTIYF,TGTGCCAGCAGTTCTTCAAGGGCCGCAAACACCATATATTTT
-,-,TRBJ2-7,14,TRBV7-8,CASSLAERTYEQYF,TGTGCCAGCAGCTTAGCAGAACGAACCTACGAGCAGTACTTC
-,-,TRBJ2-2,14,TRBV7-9,CASSLTGEPGELFF,TGTGCCAGCAGCTTGACAGGAGAGCCAGGGGAGCTGTTTTTT
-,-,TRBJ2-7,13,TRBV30,CAWGRGLSYEQYF,TGTGCCTGGGGCAGGGGTCTTTCCTACGAGCAGTACTTC
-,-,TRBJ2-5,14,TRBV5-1,CASSDQGSRETQYF,TGCGCCAGCAGCGATCAGGGGTCTCGCGAGACCCAGTACTTC
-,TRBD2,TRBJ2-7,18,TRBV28,CASSWVAGGLPENYEQYF,TGTGCCAGCAGTTGGGTGGCGGGAGGCCTGCCCGAGAACTACGAGCAGTACTTC
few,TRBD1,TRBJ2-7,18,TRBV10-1,CASSESVLEGTGAYEQYF,TGCGCCAGCAGTGAGTCGGTTCTCGAAGGGACAGGGGCCTACGAGCAGTACTTC
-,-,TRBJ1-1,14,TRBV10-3,CAISELEGNTEAFF,TGTGCCATCAGTGAGTTAGAGGGGAACACTGAAGCTTTCTTT
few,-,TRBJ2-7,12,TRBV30,CAWSVGGREQYF,TGTGCCTGGAGTGTAGGAGGTAGGGAGCAGTACTTC
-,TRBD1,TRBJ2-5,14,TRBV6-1,CASSDRGTQETQYF,TGTGCCAGCAGTGACAGGGGGACACAAGAGACCCAGTACTTC
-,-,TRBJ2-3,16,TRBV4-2,CASSQESGLYTDTQYF,TGTGCCAGCAGCCAAGAGAGCGGATTGTACACAGATACGCAGTATTTT
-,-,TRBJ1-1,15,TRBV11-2,CASSLRVSQNTEAFF,TGTGCCAGCAGCTTAAGGGTCAGCCAGAACACTGAAGCTTTCTTT
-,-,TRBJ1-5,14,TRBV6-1,CASTAWGSNQPQHF,TGTGCCAGCACTGCTTGGGGGAGCAATCAGCCCCAGCATTTT
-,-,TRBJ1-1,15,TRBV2,CASSEAVSGATEAFF,TGTGCCAGCAGTGAAGCTGTGTCCGGAGCCACTGAAGCTTTCTTT
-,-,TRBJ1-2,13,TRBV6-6,CASSYSRSYGYTF,TGTGCCAGCAGTTACTCCAGATCCTATGGCTACACCTTC
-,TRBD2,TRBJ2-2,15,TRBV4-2,CASSQAAGDTGELFF,TGTGCCAGCAGCCAAGCGGCGGGAGACACCGGGGAGCTGTTTTTT
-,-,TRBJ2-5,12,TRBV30,CAWSGGKETQYF,TGTGCCTGGAGTGGTGGAAAAGAGACCCAGTACTTC
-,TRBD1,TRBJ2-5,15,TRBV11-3,CASSSGQGRGETQYF,TGTGCCAGCAGCTCCGGACAGGGGAGAGGAGAGACCCAGTACTTC
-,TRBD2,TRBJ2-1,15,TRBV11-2,CASSLDAGDYNEQFF,TGTGCCAGCAGCTTAGATGCGGGGGACTACAATGAGCAGTTCTTC
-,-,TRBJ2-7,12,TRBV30,CALVRQNYEQYF,TGTGCTTTGGTGAGACAGAACTACGAGCAGTACTTC
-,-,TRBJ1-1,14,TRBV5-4,CASSFSQSNTEAFF,TGTGCCAGCAGCTTCAGTCAGAGCAACACTGAAGCTTTCTTT
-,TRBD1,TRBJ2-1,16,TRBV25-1,CASSEYMRQGDNEQFF,TGTGCCAGCAGTGAATACATGAGACAGGGGGACAATGAGCAGTTCTTC
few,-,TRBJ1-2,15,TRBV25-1,CASSESGDPNYGYTF,TGTGCCAGCAGTGAATCGGGCGATCCTAACTATGGCTACACCTTC
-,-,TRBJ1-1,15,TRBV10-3,CAISESGRENTEAFF,TGTGCCATCAGTGAGTCGGGCAGGGAAAACACTGAAGCTTTCTTT
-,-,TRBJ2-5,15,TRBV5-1,CASSKDLGYQETQYF,TGCGCCAGCAGCAAGGATCTAGGGTACCAAGAGACCCAGTACTTC
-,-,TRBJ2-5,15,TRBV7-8,CASSLEAQGDKTQYF,TGTGCCAGCAGCCTTGAGGCACAGGGAGACAAGACCCAGTACTTC
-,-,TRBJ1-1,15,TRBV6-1,CASSEYGTPNTEAFF,TGTGCCAGCAGTGAATATGGGACACCCAACACTGAAGCTTTCTTT
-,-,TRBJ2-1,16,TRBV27,CASSLSMGSSYNEQFF,TGTGCCAGCAGTTTATCGATGGGGAGCTCCTACAATGAGCAGTTCTTC
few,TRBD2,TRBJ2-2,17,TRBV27,CASSISGRAVFDGELFF,TGTGCCAGCAGTATAAGCGGGAGGGCCGTATTTGACGGGGAGCTGTTTTTT
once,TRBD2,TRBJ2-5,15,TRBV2,CASSVNSGRSETQYF,TGTGCCAGCAGTGTGAATAGCGGGAGGTCAGAGACCCAGTACTTC
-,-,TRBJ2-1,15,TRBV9,CASSHWVAGGNEQFF,TGTGCCAGCAGCCACTGGGTCGCAGGGGGGAATGAGCAGTTCTTC
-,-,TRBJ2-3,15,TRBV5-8,CASSPVGGPTDTQYF,TGTGCCAGCAGCCCGGTAGGGGGTCCCACAGATACGCAGTATTTT
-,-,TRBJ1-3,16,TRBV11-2,CASSPGWGNSGNTIYF,TGTGCCAGCTCCCCAGGGTGGGGAAACTCTGGAAACACCATATATTTT
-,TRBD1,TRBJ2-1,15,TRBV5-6,CASSWADRVYNEQFF,TGTGCCAGCAGCTGGGCGGACAGGGTTTACAATGAGCAGTTCTTC
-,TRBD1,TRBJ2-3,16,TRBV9,CASSRQGQGGQYTQYF,TGTGCCAGCAGCAGACAGGGACAGGGCGGGCAGTATACGCAGTATTTT
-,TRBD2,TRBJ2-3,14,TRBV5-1,CASRSGRARDTQYF,TGCGCCAGCAGGAGCGGGAGGGCCCGAGATACGCAGTATTTT
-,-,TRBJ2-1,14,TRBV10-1,CASSESGRDNEQFF,TGCGCCAGCAGTGAGTCAGGGCGCGACAATGAGCAGTTCTTC
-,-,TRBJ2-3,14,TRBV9,CASSVTASTDTQYF,TGTGCCAGCAGCGTAACGGCTAGCACAGATACGCAGTATTTT
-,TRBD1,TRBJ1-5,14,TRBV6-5,CASSDQGAREPQHF,TGTGCCAGCAGTGACCAGGGGGCGAGAGAGCCCCAGCATTTT
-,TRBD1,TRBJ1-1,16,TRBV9,CASSASPGQGNTEAFF,TGTGCCAGCAGCGCCTCCCCGGGACAGGGGAACACTGAAGCTTTCTTT
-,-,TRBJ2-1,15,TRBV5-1,CASSALGAAGNEQFF,TGCGCCAGCAGCGCGCTGGGGGCGGCAGGCAATGAGCAGTTCTTC
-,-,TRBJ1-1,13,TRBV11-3,CASSRWQNTEAFF,TGTGCCAGCAGCCGATGGCAGAACACTGAAGCTTTCTTT
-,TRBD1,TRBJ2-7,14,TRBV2,CASNAGQGRGEQYF,TGTGCCAGCAATGCAGGACAGGGAAGGGGCGAGCAGTACTTC
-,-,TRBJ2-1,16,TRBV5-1,CASSFRSSDGYNEQFF,TGCGCCAGCAGCTTTAGGTCTAGCGACGGCTACAATGAGCAGTTCTTC
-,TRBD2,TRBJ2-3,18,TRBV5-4,CASSAGLAVGLSTDTQYF,TGTGCCAGCAGCGCGGGACTAGCGGTAGGACTTAGCACAGATACGCAGTATTTT
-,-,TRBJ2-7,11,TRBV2,CASSPSYEQYF,TGTGCCAGCAGTCCCTCCTACGAGCAGTACTTC
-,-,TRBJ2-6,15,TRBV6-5,CASSYSISGANVLTF,TGTGCCAGCAGTTACTCGATTTCTGGGGCCAACGTCCTGACTTTC
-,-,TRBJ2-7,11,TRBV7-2,CASSAAYEQYF,TGTGCCAGCAGCGCTGCCTACGAGCAGTACTTC
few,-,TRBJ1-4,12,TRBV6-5,CASRQGGGKLFF,TGTGCCAGCAGACAGGGTGGGGGGAAACTGTTTTTT
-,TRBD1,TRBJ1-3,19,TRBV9,CASSVLDGGRGSSGNTIYF,TGTGCCAGCAGCGTCCTCGACGGCGGCAGGGGGAGCTCTGGAAACACCATATATTTT
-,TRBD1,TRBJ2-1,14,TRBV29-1,CSVDITGGRNEQFF,TGCAGCGTTGATATTACAGGGGGACGCAATGAGCAGTTCTTC
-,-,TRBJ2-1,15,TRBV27,CASSSNYGGPGEQFF,TGTGCCAGCAGTTCCAACTACGGGGGGCCGGGGGAGCAGTTCTTC
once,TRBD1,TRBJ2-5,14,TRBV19,CASSTDRGQETQYF,TGTGCCAGTAGTACCGACAGGGGCCAAGAGACCCAGTACTTC
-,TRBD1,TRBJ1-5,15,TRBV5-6,CASSRTGGSNQPQHF,TGTGCCAGCAGCCGGACAGGGGGAAGCAATCAGCCCCAGCATTTT
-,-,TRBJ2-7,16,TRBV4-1,CASSQDISGVSYEQYF,TGCGCCAGCAGCCAAGATATTAGCGGAGTCTCCTACGAGCAGTACTTC
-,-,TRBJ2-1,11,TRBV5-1,CASSRQREQFF,TGCGCCAGCAGTCGACAGCGGGAGCAGTTCTTC